Below are 22 T cell receptor beta chains sequenced from a single sample in a study of beta chain features in type 1 diabetes. Isolated RNA was reverse transcribed in full, so expressed TCRB transcripts were sequenced. TCRdb keeps only in-frame clones here, not all; method: immunoSEQ multiplex PCR. The sample shows 450,000 or so clones, 10% to 12% of them seen only once. Sample: naive CD4+ T cells from blood. The receptor source for this set is a woman aged 18-30 years in good health.

This clone was detected only a few times. The chain employs TRBV11-1 and TRBJ2-3; 9 bases match TRBD1. CDR3 size: 16 residues. In germline, CDR1 is SGHAT, CDR2 FQDESV (reference sequence). V trimming: 5 bases; J trimming: 2 bases; junction bases outside the gene matches: 8. CDR3 in amino acids: CASSPTGTGYTDTQYF. The CDR3 coding sequence is TGTGCCAGCAGCCCCACCGGGACAGGGTACACAGATACGCAGTATTTT.

The chain has TRBV23-1 and TRBJ2-7, with TRBD1 identical over 7 bases. TRBV23-1 is sorted into the ORF group, with uncertain function. The V segment lost 3 bases and the J segment 3 bases; nucleotides outside the gene matches: 5. The CDR3 is made up of 14 amino acids. CDR3 loop: CASSHLGTDYEQYF. The CDR3 bases are TGCGCCAGCAGTCACCTAGGGACAGACTACGAGCAGTACTTC.

This clone was seen a handful of times. This chain joins TRBV5-1 and TRBJ2-3, with D possibly TRBD1 on 6 matching bases. V lost 4 bases to trimming and J lost 3 bases, with 9 bases between them. CDR3 length: 13 amino acids. The germline V gene encodes CDR1 SGHRS and CDR2 YFSETQ. In DNA, the CDR3 is TGCGCCAGCAGCCCGGACAGAACAGATACGCAGTATTTT. It is translated as CASSPDRTDTQYF.

This clone showed up just a few times. The chain couples TRBV13 to TRBJ2-3; 13 bases line up with TRBD2. The germline gives CDR1 PRHDT, CDR2 FYEKMQ (reference sequence). Germline trimming cut 5 bases from V and 2 bases from J; bases unmatched to any gene: 4. This CDR3 contains 16 residues. The DNA of the CDR3 is TGTGCCAGCAGCATAACTAGCGGGGGGGCCACAGATACGCAGTATTTT. Encoded protein: CASSITSGGATDTQYF.

In its sample, this clone was seen a few times. Other DNA sequences of this sample code for an identical CDR3. The chain combines TRBV2 with TRBJ2-5, with 8 bases aligning to TRBD1. After removal of 6 bases from V and 3 bases from J, the junction contained 6 bases not matched to a gene. Per germline, CDR1 SNHLY and CDR2 FYNNEI. The CDR3 consists of 14 residues. The DNA of the CDR3 is TGTGCCAGCAGGCACCGGGACAGGAAAGAGACCCAGTACTTC. This codes for CASRHRDRKETQYF.

This clone was seen a few times. The CDR3 DNA reads TGTGCCAGCTCTCCGTCTAGGGGGCCCTACGAGCAGTACGTC. Translation: CASSPSRGPYEQYV. The gene calls are TRBV18 and TRBJ2-7, with 7 bases lining up with TRBD1. There are 14 residues in the CDR3. Per germline, CDR1 KGHSH and CDR2 LQKENI. V lost 6 bases, J lost 2 bases, and 7 bases stayed unmatched.

A few counts support this clone. The chain employs TRBV6-5 and TRBJ2-7, with 7 bases that match TRBD2. V dropped 0 bases and J dropped 2; count of bases not matched to a gene: 4. The CDR3 totals 15 residues. Germline-derived CDR1 and CDR2 are MNHEY and SVGAGI. CDR3 bases: TGTGCCAGCAGTTACTCCCCGGGACTAACCTACGAGCAGTACTTC. It translates to CASSYSPGLTYEQYF.

Only a few counts were recorded for this clone. The gene calls are TRBV20-1 and TRBJ2-3; D not resolved. Germline loops: CDR1 DFQATT, CDR2 SNEGSKA (reference sequence). V was shortened by 0 bases and J by 10 bases, with 8 bases between the two germline ends. This CDR3 is 11 amino acids long. The CDR3 DNA follows: TGCAGTGCTAGAGATCTCGTCGCGCAGTATTTT. It codes for CSARDLVAQYF.

V is TRBV4-1 and J is TRBJ1-1; TRBD1 matches 9 bases. Germline V lookup: CDR1 MGHRA, CDR2 YSYEKL. The CDR3 totals 17 residues. The ends lost 4 bases at V and 0 bases at J; junction bases unmatched: 9. CDR3 protein: CASSRRTGGLVNTEAFF. The CDR3 region has the DNA TGCGCCAGCAGCCGCCGAACAGGGGGCTTGGTGAACACTGAAGCTTTCTTT.

This clone was seen more than once but under ten times. In DNA form, the CDR3 reads TGTGCCAGCACCAGCGGGGACACCTATAATTCACCCCTCCACTTT. Encoded protein: CASTSGDTYNSPLHF. This chain connects TRBV7-9 to TRBJ1-6; possible D gene TRBD1, 6 bases. V was cut by 7 bases and J by 2 bases, with 12 bases left in between. This CDR3 has 15 residues. Germline V lookup: CDR1 SEHNR, CDR2 FQNEAQ (reference sequence).

In its sample, this clone was seen a few times. At the DNA level, this CDR3 is encoded by other sequences in the same sample as well. The rearrangement links TRBV7-9 to TRBJ2-3, with D possibly matching TRBD2 (6 bases). This CDR3 is built from 14 residues. CDR1 SEHNR and CDR2 FQNEAQ come from the germline V gene (reference sequence). Trimming pared 0 bases from V and 3 bases from J, leaving 7 bases between. CDR3 sequence reads: CASSLAGGTDTQYF. CDR3 coding DNA: TGTGCCAGCAGCTTAGCGGGAGGAACAGATACGCAGTATTTT.

The CDR3 DNA reads TGCGCCAGCAGCCCCCGGGCCCGCAGGGGAGGAACCGGGGAGCTGTTTTTT. Translated, it gives CASSPRARRGGTGELFF. The chain has TRBV4-3 and TRBJ2-2, with D tentatively TRBD1 or TRBD2 (6 bases each). Germline V lookup: CDR1 LGHNA, CDR2 YSLEER. CDR3 length: 17 residues. Trimming took off 4 bases at V and 5 bases at J, with 20 bases between the two ends.

This clone was seen a few times. The V gene is TRBV14, the J gene TRBJ2-2; D is unclear. CDR1 and CDR2 from the germline V gene are SGHDN and FVKESK. This CDR3 spans 13 amino acids. V lost 7 bases to trimming and J lost 2 bases, with 8 bases between them. The CDR3 DNA is TGTGCCAGCACACGTGGAAACACCGGGGAGCTGTTTTTT. Translation gives CASTRGNTGELFF.

This clone was counted between two and nine times. CDR3 DNA sequence: TGTGCCAGCAGTGGACAGTTGTCCGGGGAGCTGTTTTTT. It yields the protein CASSGQLSGELFF. This sequence joins TRBV2 and TRBJ2-2, with D possibly being TRBD1 (5 bases). Germline V gene lookup returns CDR1 SNHLY and CDR2 FYNNEI. The CDR3 is 13 residues long. V lost 4 bases and J lost 6, with 9 bases in between.

The chain has TRBV5-1 and TRBJ2-3, with D unclear. This CDR3 spans 13 amino acids. V lost 3 bases and J 2 bases, leaving 7 bases between the germline ends. Germline CDR1 SGHRS, CDR2 YFSETQ. The CDR3: CASSSSVTDTQYF. The CDR3 DNA follows: TGCGCCAGCAGCTCTTCCGTCACAGATACGCAGTATTTT.

The chain is built from TRBV4-1 and TRBJ2-3; unclear D gene. The CDR3 loop spans 14 amino acids. Germline V CDR1 and CDR2: MGHRA, YSYEKL. Deletions cut 2 bases from V and 5 bases from J, with 11 bases between. The CDR3 loop is CASSQLGRRDTQYF. CDR3 DNA sequence: TGCGCCAGCAGCCAATTAGGCAGAAGAGATACGCAGTATTTT.

This clone was detected a few times. CDR3 nucleotide sequence: TGTGCCAGCAGCTCCCCCGAAGGGGGGAATGAGCAGTTCTTC. As protein: CASSSPEGGNEQFF. The chain recombines TRBV7-9 with TRBJ2-1; D possibly uses TRBD1 or TRBD2 (6 bases each). Trimming took 4 bases from V and 7 from J, leaving 14 bases between them. This CDR3 spans 14 amino acids. Per the germline V gene, CDR1 is SEHNR and CDR2 is FQNEAQ (reference sequence).

This clone was detected only a few times. This chain connects TRBV7-2 to TRBJ1-6; maybe TRBD1 (5 bases). In germline, CDR1 is SGHTA, CDR2 FQGNSA. Trimming removed 2 bases from V and 10 bases from J, with 15 bases in between. The CDR3 contains 15 residues. In nucleotides, the CDR3 is TGTGCCAGCAGCTTAAGGCTCAGGGTAGGGTCACCCCTCCACTTT. This sequence encodes CASSLRLRVGSPLHF. Filled out from reference TRBV7-2 and TRBJ1-6, the complete variable domain reads GAGVSQSPSNKVTEKGKDVELRCDPISGHTALYWYRQSLGQGLEFLIYFQGNSAPDKSGLPSDRFSAERTGGSVSTLTIQRTQQEDSAVYLCASSLRLRVGSPLHFGNGTRLTVT.

The V and J genes are TRBV30 and TRBJ1-5; D is perhaps TRBD1 (5 bases). The CDR3 loop spans 14 amino acids. V was pared by 4 bases and J by 7 bases, with 17 bases between. CDR1 is GTSNPN and CDR2 is SVGIG in the germline V gene (reference sequence). This chain's CDR3 is CAWKAPRGTQPQHF. The DNA for the CDR3 is TGTGCCTGGAAGGCCCCACGCGGGACCCAGCCCCAGCATTTT.

The chain employs TRBV5-1 and TRBJ1-2; D is uncertain. V gave up 2 bases and J gave up 2 bases, with 10 bases separating them. The CDR3 extends over 14 amino acids. CDR1 is SGHRS, CDR2 YFSETQ, per germline. CDR3 sequence (DNA): TGCGCCAGCAGCTTAGACGAGAGAAACTATGGCTACACCTTC. Translated, it gives CASSLDERNYGYTF.

A few counts support this clone. The V gene is TRBV7-2, the J gene TRBJ2-7, with D perhaps matching TRBD2 (6 bases). Trimming cost V 5 bases and J 6 bases, with 26 bases left between them. CDR1 is SGHTA, CDR2 FQGNSA, per germline. The CDR3 loop spans 17 amino acids. The CDR3 DNA follows: TGTGCCAGCAGCCTAGACCGGGTTTCCGGGAGCAACGCCGAGCAGTACTTC. Its translation is CASSLDRVSGSNAEQYF. Looking up the rest from reference TRBV7-2 and TRBJ2-7 gives the full variable domain: GAGVSQSPSNKVTEKGKDVELRCDPISGHTALYWYRQSLGQGLEFLIYFQGNSAPDKSGLPSDRFSAERTGGSVSTLTIQRTQQEDSAVYLCASSLDRVSGSNAEQYFGPGTRLTVT.

The chain employs TRBV5-1 and TRBJ2-7; D remains unclear. In germline, CDR1 is SGHRS, CDR2 YFSETQ. The CDR3 extends over 13 amino acids. The V end lost 1 base, the J end lost 7 bases, and 12 bases lay between the germline ends. The CDR3 sequence: CASSLWPAPEQYF. In nucleotides, the CDR3 is TGCGCCAGCAGCTTGTGGCCTGCCCCGGAGCAGTACTTC.